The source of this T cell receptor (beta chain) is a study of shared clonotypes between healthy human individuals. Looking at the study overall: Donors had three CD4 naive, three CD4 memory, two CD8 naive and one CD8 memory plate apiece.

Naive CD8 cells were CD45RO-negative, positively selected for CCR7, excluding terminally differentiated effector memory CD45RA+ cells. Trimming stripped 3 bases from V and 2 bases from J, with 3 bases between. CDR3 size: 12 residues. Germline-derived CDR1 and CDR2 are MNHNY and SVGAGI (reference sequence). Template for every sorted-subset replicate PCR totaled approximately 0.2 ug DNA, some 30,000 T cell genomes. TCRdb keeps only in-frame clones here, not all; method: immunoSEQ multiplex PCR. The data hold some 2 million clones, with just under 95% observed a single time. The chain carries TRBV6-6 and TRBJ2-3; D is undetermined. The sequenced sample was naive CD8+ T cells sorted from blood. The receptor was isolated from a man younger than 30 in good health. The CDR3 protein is CASSYITDTQYF. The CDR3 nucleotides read TGTGCCAGCAGTTATATCACAGATACGCAGTATTTT.